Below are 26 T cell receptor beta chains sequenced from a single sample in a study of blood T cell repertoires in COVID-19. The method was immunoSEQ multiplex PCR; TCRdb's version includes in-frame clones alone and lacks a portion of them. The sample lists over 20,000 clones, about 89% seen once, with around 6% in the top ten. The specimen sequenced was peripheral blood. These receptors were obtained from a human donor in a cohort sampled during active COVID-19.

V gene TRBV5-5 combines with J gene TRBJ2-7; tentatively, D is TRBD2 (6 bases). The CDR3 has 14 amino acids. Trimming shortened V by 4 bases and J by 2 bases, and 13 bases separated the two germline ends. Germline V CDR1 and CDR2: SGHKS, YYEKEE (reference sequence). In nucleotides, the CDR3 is TGTGCCAGCAGCCCTTTATGGGGGGCCTACGAGCAGTACTTC. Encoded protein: CASSPLWGAYEQYF. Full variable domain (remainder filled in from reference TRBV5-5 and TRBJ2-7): DAGVTQSPTHLIKTRGQQVTLRCSPISGHKSVSWYQQVLGQGPQFIFQYYEKEERGRGNFPDRFSARQFPNYSSELNVNALLLGDSALYLCASSPLWGAYEQYFGPGTRLTVT.

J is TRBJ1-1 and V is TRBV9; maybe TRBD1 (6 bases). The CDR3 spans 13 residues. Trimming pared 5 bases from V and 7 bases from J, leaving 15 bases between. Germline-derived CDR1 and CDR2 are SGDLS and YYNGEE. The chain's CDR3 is CASSSGQPREAFF. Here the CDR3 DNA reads TGTGCCAGCAGTTCTGGACAGCCACGTGAAGCTTTCTTT.

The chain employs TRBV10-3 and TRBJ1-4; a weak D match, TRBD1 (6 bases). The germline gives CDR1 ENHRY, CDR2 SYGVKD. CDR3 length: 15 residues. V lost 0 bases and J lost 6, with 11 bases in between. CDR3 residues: CAISESSRGDEKLFF. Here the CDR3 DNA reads TGTGCCATCAGTGAGTCTAGCAGGGGTGATGAAAAACTGTTTTTT.

The chain's CDR3 is CASSGRDDQETQYF. For the CDR3, the DNA is TGTGCCAGCAGCGGGAGGGACGACCAAGAGACCCAGTACTTC. This chain links TRBV9 with TRBJ2-5; tentatively, D is TRBD2 (6 bases). CDR1 is SGDLS and CDR2 is YYNGEE in the germline V gene. There are 14 residues in the CDR3. Trimming stripped 3 bases from V and 0 bases from J, with 9 bases between. The variable domain in full, completed from reference TRBV9 and TRBJ2-5, reads DSGVTQTPKHLITATGQRVTLRCSPRSGDLSVYWYQQSLDQGLQFLIQYYNGEERAKGNILERFSAQQFPDLHSELNLSSLELGDSALYFCASSGRDDQETQYFGPGTRLLVL.

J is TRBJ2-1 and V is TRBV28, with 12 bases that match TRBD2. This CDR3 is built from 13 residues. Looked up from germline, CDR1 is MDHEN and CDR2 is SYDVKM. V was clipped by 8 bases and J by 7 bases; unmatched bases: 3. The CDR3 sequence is CASLAGGQNEQFF. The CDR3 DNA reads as TGTGCCAGCCTAGCGGGAGGGCAGAATGAGCAGTTCTTC.

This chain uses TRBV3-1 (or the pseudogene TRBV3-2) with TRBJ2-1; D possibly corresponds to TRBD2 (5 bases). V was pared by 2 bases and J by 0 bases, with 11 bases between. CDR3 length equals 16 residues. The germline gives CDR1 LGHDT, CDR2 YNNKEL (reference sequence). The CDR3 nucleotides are TGTGCCAGCAGCCAAAATAGACTATCCTCCTACAATGAGCAGTTCTTC. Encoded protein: CASSQNRLSSYNEQFF.

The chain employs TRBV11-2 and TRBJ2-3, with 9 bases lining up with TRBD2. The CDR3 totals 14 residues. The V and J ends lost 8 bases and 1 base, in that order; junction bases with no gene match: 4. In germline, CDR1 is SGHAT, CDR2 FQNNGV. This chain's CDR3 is CASRSSGGTDTQYF. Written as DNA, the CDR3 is TGTGCCAGCCGGTCTAGCGGGGGCACAGATACGCAGTATTTT. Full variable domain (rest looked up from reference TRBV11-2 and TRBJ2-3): EAGVAQSPRYKIIEKRQSVAFWCNPISGHATLYWYQQILGQGPKLLIQFQNNGVVDDSQLPKDRFSAERLKGVDSTLKIQPAKLEDSAVYLCASRSSGGTDTQYFGPGTRLTVL.

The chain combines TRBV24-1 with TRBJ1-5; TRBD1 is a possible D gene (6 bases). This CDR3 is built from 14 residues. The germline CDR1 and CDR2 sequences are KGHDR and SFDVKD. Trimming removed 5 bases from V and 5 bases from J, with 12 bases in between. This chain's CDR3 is CATSGGQGHQPQHF. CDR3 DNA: TGTGCCACCAGTGGAGGTCAGGGGCATCAGCCCCAGCATTTT.

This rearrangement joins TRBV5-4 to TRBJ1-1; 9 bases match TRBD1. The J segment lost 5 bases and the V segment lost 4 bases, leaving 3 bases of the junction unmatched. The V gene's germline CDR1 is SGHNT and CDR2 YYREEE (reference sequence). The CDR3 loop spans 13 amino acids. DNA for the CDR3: TGTGCCAGCAGCGTAGACAGGGGGACTGAAGCTTTCTTT. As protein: CASSVDRGTEAFF.

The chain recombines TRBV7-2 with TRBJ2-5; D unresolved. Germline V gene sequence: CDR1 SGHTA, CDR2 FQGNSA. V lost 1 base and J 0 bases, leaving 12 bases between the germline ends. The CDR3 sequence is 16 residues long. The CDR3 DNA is TGTGCCAGCAGCTTAGGTCAATCGGTTAACCAAGAGACCCAGTACTTC. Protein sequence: CASSLGQSVNQETQYF.

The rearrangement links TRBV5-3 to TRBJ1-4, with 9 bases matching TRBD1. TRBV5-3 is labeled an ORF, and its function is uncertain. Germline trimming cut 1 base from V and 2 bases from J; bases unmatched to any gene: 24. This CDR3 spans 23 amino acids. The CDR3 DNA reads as TGTGCCAGAAGCTTGTGGGGCCAGATTTATCCGGGACAGGGAATTAGGACTAATGAAAAACTGTTTTTT. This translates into CARSLWGQIYPGQGIRTNEKLFF.

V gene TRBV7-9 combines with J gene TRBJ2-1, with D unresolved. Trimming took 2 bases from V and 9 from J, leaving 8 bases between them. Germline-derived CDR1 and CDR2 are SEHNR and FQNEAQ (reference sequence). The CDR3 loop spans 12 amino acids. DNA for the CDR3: TGTGCCAGCAGCTTATCGCCAGTTGAGCAGTTCTTC. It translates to CASSLSPVEQFF.

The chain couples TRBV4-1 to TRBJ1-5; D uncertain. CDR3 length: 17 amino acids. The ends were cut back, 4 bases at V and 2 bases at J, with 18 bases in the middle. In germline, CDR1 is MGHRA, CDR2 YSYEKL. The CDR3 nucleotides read TGCGCCAGCAGCCTGAACGGACCCAACGGGGGCAATCAGCCCCAGCATTTT. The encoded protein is CASSLNGPNGGNQPQHF.

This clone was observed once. The CDR3 DNA reads as TGTGCCAGCAGTGATCTTCCTGGAGGCTACGAGCAGTACTTC. Protein sequence: CASSDLPGGYEQYF. The chain has TRBV28 and TRBJ2-7, with D possibly being TRBD2 (5 bases). The germline V gene has CDR1 MDHEN and CDR2 SYDVKM. The V gene lost 5 bases and the J gene lost 3 bases, with 14 bases spanning the gap. This CDR3 is built from 14 residues.

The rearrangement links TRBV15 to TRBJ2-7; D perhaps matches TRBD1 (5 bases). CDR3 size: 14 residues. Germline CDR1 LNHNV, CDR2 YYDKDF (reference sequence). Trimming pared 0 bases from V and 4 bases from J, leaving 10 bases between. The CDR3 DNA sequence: TGTGCCACCAGCAGAGATATAAAGGGGTACGAGCAGTACTTC. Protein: CATSRDIKGYEQYF.

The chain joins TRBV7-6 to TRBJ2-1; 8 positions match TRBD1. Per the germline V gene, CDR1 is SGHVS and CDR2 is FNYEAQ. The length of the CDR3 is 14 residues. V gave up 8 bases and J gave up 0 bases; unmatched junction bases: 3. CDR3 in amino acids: CASGGQGSYNEQFF. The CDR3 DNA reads TGTGCCAGCGGCGGACAGGGCTCCTACAATGAGCAGTTCTTC.

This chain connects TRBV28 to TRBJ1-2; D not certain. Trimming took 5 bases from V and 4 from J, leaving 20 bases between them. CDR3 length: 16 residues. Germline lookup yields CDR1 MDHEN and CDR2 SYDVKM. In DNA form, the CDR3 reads TGTGCCAGCAGTCTCCCGGGCCGTGAGGGCTCCTATGGCTACACCTTC. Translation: CASSLPGREGSYGYTF.

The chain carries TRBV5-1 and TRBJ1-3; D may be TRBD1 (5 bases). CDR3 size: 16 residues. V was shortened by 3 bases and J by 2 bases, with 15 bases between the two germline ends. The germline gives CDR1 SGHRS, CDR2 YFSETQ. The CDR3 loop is CASSSSGGATGNTIYF. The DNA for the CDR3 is TGCGCCAGCAGCTCAAGTGGCGGGGCGACTGGAAACACCATATATTTT.

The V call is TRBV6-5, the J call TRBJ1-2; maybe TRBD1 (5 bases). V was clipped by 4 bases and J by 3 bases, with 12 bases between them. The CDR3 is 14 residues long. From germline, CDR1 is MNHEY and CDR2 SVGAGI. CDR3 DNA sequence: TGTGCCAGCAGTTCAACAGGTAGCCACTATGGCTACACCTTC. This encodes CASSSTGSHYGYTF.

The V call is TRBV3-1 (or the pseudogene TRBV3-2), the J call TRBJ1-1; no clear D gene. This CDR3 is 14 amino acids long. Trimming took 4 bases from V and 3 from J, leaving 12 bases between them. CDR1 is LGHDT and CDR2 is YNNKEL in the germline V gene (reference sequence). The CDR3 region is CASSPYGSDTEAFF. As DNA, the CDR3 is TGTGCCAGCAGCCCCTACGGGTCCGACACTGAAGCTTTCTTT.

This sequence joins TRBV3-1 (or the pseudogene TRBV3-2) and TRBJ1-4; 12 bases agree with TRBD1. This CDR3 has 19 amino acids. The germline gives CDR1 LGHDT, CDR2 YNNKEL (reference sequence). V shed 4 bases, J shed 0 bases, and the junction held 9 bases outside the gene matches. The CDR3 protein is CASSLTGQGAFATNEKLFF. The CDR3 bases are TGTGCCAGCAGCCTGACGGGACAGGGGGCGTTTGCAACTAATGAAAAACTGTTTTTT.

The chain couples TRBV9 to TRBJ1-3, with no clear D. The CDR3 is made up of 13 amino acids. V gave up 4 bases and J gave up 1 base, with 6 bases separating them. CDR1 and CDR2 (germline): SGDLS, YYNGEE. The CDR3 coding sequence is TGTGCCAGCAGCAGCGTGTCTGGAAACACCATATATTTT. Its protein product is CASSSVSGNTIYF.

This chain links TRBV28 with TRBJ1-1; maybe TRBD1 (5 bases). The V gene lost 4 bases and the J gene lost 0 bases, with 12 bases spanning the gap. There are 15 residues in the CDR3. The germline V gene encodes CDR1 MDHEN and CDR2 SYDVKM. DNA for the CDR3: TGTGCCAGCAGTTCCCCGGGGGTCATGAACACTGAAGCTTTCTTT. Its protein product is CASSSPGVMNTEAFF.

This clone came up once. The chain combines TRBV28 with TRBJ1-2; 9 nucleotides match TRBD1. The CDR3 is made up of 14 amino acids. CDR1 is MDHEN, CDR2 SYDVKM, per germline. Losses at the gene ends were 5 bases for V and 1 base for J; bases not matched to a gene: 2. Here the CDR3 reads CASSQDRGNYGYTF. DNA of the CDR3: TGTGCCAGCAGTCAGGACAGGGGTAACTATGGCTACACCTTC.

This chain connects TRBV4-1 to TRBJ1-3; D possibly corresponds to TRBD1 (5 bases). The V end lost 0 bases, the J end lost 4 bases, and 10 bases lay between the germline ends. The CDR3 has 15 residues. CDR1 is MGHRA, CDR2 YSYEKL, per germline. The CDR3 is CASSQDRGSGNTIYF. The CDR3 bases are TGCGCCAGCAGCCAAGATCGGGGGTCAGGAAACACCATATATTTT.

The chain's CDR3 is CASSLDSYGYTF. The CDR3 bases are TGTGCCAGCAGCCTCGACAGCTATGGCTACACCTTC. The chain is built from TRBV11-3 and TRBJ1-2; a weak D match, TRBD1 (5 bases). The CDR3 sequence is 12 residues long. V gave up 5 bases and J gave up 4 bases, with 8 bases separating them. Germline CDR1 reads SGHNT; CDR2 reads YENEEA.